Described below is a single T cell receptor (beta chain) sequence and its context. The sample is drawn from a study of patients and donors after allogeneic stem cell transplantation. TCRdb reprocessed the RT-PCR reads via MiXCR and lists one record per CDR3 protein. The data show approximately 210,000 distinct CDR3 sequences, with less than 45% seen just once and 33% held by the top ten. The germline V gene has CDR1 SGHTS and CDR2 YDEGEE. J was trimmed by 0 bases and V by 4 bases; bases with no gene match: 6. CDR3 size: 15 residues. J is TRBJ1-1 and V is TRBV5-8, with 7 bases fitting TRBD1. The specimen sequenced was blood, either unsorted or a sorted T cell fraction (not recorded which). This receptor was obtained from a human donor who was either an allogeneic HSCT recipient or a stem cell or donor lymphocyte infusion donor (not recorded which). It is not recorded whose cells these are; they may come from a transplant donor. The CDR3 region is CASSGGQVMNTEAFF. The CDR3 DNA sequence: TGTGCCAGCAGCGGAGGACAGGTCATGAACACTGAAGCTTTCTTT.